The clone carrying this T cell receptor beta chain occurred many times. This sample is drawn from a study of T-cell reconstitution after alpha-beta-depleted transplantation in children. In germline, CDR1 is SGHAT, CDR2 FQNNGV. The CDR3 runs to 17 residues. V was shortened by 1 base and J by 2 bases, with 16 bases between the two germline ends. As it was prepared, the TCRbeta library received unique molecular identifiers. In TCRdb, the PCR reads were re-called with MiXCR into one record per CDR3 protein. The sample consists of 900,000 or so distinct CDR3 sequences, 16% of them appearing once. The source is a male patient younger than 18 who had a stem cell transplant for acute lymphoblastic leukemia, so the T cells may come from the graft donor. This chain joins TRBV11-2 and TRBJ2-3; D is unresolved. Source: PBMCs, mostly from graft donor cells, taken 360 days after TCRalphabeta/CD19-depleted stem cell transplant. DNA of the CDR3: TGTGCCAGCAGCTTAGCTCTTGTTCCCTCCCCCACAGATACGCAGTATTTT. Protein product: CASSLALVPSPTDTQYF.